Listed below are T cell receptor beta chains from one sample, sequenced in a study of T cell responses to AZD1222 COVID-19 vaccine. Some clones are missing from TCRdb's copy, which holds only in-frame ones; the method was immunoSEQ multiplex PCR. The table lists more than 85,000 clones, 85% to 95% of them singletons. This specimen was peripheral blood, taken on day 0 of AZD1222 vaccination. These receptors originate from an adult in good health. CDR3s include the opening cysteine and the closing phenylalanine or tryptophan. Fields, in order: V gene, D gene, J gene, clone size, CDR3 protein, CDR3 DNA. D genes are given only for firm matches. Rows may omit the clone size; those that give it use once, few, many or a size class.

>TRBV5-4|-|TRBJ1-1|-
CASVSGPEAFF
TGTGCCAGCGTTAGCGGCCCTGAAGCTTTCTTT
>TRBV6-5|-|TRBJ1-4|-
CASSYSSTVGEKLFF
TGTGCCAGCAGTTACTCTTCCACGGTGGGTGAAAAACTGTTTTTT
>TRBV5-1|-|TRBJ2-7|-
CASSLPGASEGEQYF
TGCGCCAGCAGCTTACCGGGCGCCTCAGAAGGCGAGCAGTACTTC
>TRBV28|TRBD1|TRBJ1-2|-
CASTLPHGQGSGYTF
TGTGCCAGCACTCTACCCCATGGACAGGGATCTGGCTACACCTTC
>TRBV5-6|-|TRBJ2-2|-
CASSLGRSGELFF
TGTGCCAGCAGCTTGGGACGGAGCGGGGAGCTGTTTTTT
>TRBV4-1|-|TRBJ1-4|-
CASSQGARGNEKLFF
TGCGCCAGCAGCCAAGGTGCCAGGGGTAATGAAAAACTGTTTTTT
>TRBV6-5|-|TRBJ2-3|-
CASMRGGPDTQYF
TGTGCCAGCATGAGGGGCGGGCCAGATACGCAGTATTTT
>TRBV6-5|-|TRBJ2-7|once
CASSYGVEQYF
TGTGCCAGCAGTTACGGTGTCGAGCAGTACTTC
>TRBV7-6|-|TRBJ2-3|-
CASSLGGAQGTQYF
TGTGCCAGCAGCTTAGGTGGGGCACAGGGTACGCAGTATTTT
>TRBV7-9|TRBD1|TRBJ1-2|-
CASSPTGFNYGYTF
TGTGCCAGCAGTCCGACAGGGTTCAACTATGGCTACACCTTC
>TRBV2|TRBD1|TRBJ1-5|-
CASNEGALGNQPQHF
TGTGCCAGCAATGAGGGGGCGTTGGGCAATCAGCCCCAGCATTTT
>TRBV6-5|TRBD1|TRBJ1-5|-
CASSSDRDQPQHF
TGTGCCAGCAGTTCCGACAGGGATCAGCCCCAGCATTTT
>TRBV6-5|-|TRBJ1-2|-
CASSYSGGEIYGYTF
TGTGCCAGCAGTTACTCAGGGGGTGAAATCTATGGCTACACCTTC
>TRBV30|-|TRBJ1-2|few
CACPRSNYGYTF
TGTGCCTGCCCACGGTCTAACTATGGCTACACCTTC
>TRBV9|-|TRBJ2-5|-
CASSQGGWETQYF
TGTGCCAGCTCCCAGGGGGGCTGGGAGACCCAGTACTTC
>TRBV7-9|-|TRBJ1-5|-
CASSYGGGDSNQPQHF
TGTGCCAGCAGCTACGGTGGGGGGGATAGCAATCAGCCCCAGCATTTT
>TRBV19|-|TRBJ1-5|-
CASSPRLWTNQPQHF
TGTGCCAGTAGCCCTAGGCTGTGGACGAATCAGCCCCAGCATTTT
>TRBV7-9|-|TRBJ1-5|-
CASSSDGQGNQPQHF
TGTGCCAGCAGTTCAGACGGTCAGGGGAATCAGCCCCAGCATTTT
>TRBV7-9|-|TRBJ2-7|-
CASSSTGEGYEQYF
TGTGCCAGCAGCTCGACAGGGGAGGGCTACGAGCAGTACTTC
>TRBV9|-|TRBJ1-3|-
CASSPDTLPGNTIYF
TGTGCCAGCAGCCCTGACACTCTCCCTGGAAACACCATATATTTT
>TRBV10-2|-|TRBJ1-2|-
CASSDTPNYGYTF
TGCGCCAGCAGTGATACCCCGAACTATGGCTACACCTTC
>TRBV2|TRBD1|TRBJ1-6|-
CATTGGVWSPLHF
TGTGCCACCACAGGGGGGGTCTGGTCACCCCTCCACTTT
>TRBV7-2|TRBD1|TRBJ1-1|-
CASSLGTGLGTEAFF
TGTGCCAGCAGCTTGGGGACAGGGCTCGGAACTGAAGCTTTCTTT
>TRBV3-1/TRBV3-2|-|TRBJ1-2|-
CASSQGGVYGYTF
TGTGCCAGCAGCCAGGGGGGCGTCTATGGCTACACCTTC
>TRBV2|TRBD1|TRBJ1-6|-
CASSEGTGRNSPLHF
TGTGCCAGCAGTGAGGGGACAGGCCGAAATTCACCCCTCCACTTT
>TRBV3-1/TRBV3-2|TRBD1|TRBJ1-2|-
CASSHGQGYGYTF
TGTGCCAGCAGCCATGGACAGGGTTATGGCTACACCTTC
>TRBV3-1/TRBV3-2|-|TRBJ2-2|-
CASSQNPRGELFF
TGTGCCAGCAGCCAAAATCCGCGCGGGGAGCTGTTTTTT
>TRBV29-1|TRBD1|TRBJ2-7|-
CSIRTGGDYEQYF
TGCAGCATCCGGACAGGGGGTGACTACGAGCAGTACTTC
>TRBV28|TRBD1|TRBJ1-2|-
CASSLSGTGVLSYGYTF
TGTGCCAGCAGTTTATCCGGGACAGGGGTTTTATCGTATGGCTACACCTTC
>TRBV11-3|-|TRBJ1-4|-
CASSLDQGSEKLFF
TGTGCCAGCAGCTTAGATCAGGGCTCGGAAAAACTGTTTTTT
>TRBV5-1|-|TRBJ2-2|-
CASSLPVGGGDTGELFF
TGCGCCAGCAGCTTGCCGGTAGGAGGGGGCGACACCGGGGAGCTGTTTTTT
>TRBV5-1|-|TRBJ2-7|-
CASSLQERSGSRQYF
TGCGCCAGCAGCTTGCAGGAGAGGTCGGGCTCCCGACAGTACTTC
>TRBV18|TRBD1|TRBJ2-5|once
CASSPPTDRGYQETQYF
TGTGCCAGCTCACCACCTACCGACAGGGGGTACCAAGAGACCCAGTACTTC
>TRBV7-9|TRBD2|TRBJ2-7|-
CASSSSSGALVETYEQYF
TGTGCCAGCAGCTCATCTAGCGGGGCCTTGGTAGAGACCTACGAGCAGTACTTC
>TRBV18|-|TRBJ1-3|-
CASSPGADGNTIYF
TGTGCCAGCTCTCCAGGGGCCGATGGAAACACCATATATTTT
>TRBV30|-|TRBJ1-5|once
CAWRDGYNQPQHF
TGTGCCTGGAGGGACGGTTATAATCAGCCCCAGCATTTT
>TRBV4-1|-|TRBJ2-7|-
CASSQRQGLSYEQYF
TGCGCCAGCAGCCAACGGCAGGGACTCTCCTACGAGCAGTACTTC
>TRBV19|-|TRBJ2-3|-
CASTPGPPRPDTQYF
TGTGCCAGTACCCCGGGACCCCCTCGCCCCGATACGCAGTATTTT
>TRBV5-5|-|TRBJ2-7|once
CASSRSPPPVSSYEQYF
TGTGCCAGCAGCCGATCCCCTCCGCCTGTGAGCTCCTACGAGCAGTACTTC
>TRBV19|-|TRBJ1-5|-
CASSSERGQPQHF
TGTGCCAGTAGTTCGGAACGGGGACAGCCCCAGCATTTT
>TRBV19|-|TRBJ1-5|few
CASSIGGGSNQPQHF
TGTGCCAGTAGTATAGGGGGCGGTAGCAATCAGCCCCAGCATTTT
>TRBV10-1|-|TRBJ2-7|once
CASSDSEGRQYF
TGCGCCAGCAGTGATTCGGAGGGGCGGCAGTACTTC
>TRBV11-3|TRBD1|TRBJ2-2|few
CASGTGFTGELFF
TGTGCCAGCGGGACAGGCTTCACCGGGGAGCTGTTTTTT
>TRBV28|-|TRBJ1-5|-
CASNLGGQPQHF
TGTGCCAGCAACCTTGGGGGTCAGCCCCAGCATTTT
>TRBV19|-|TRBJ2-6|-
CASSIQSARASGANVLTF
TGTGCCAGTAGTATTCAATCAGCAAGGGCGTCTGGGGCCAACGTCCTGACTTTC
>TRBV3-1/TRBV3-2|TRBD1|TRBJ2-4|-
CASSQLAGGQNIQYF
TGTGCCAGCAGCCAACTGGCAGGGGGCCAAAACATTCAGTACTTC
>TRBV28|-|TRBJ2-7|-
CASSFLGNDEQYF
TGTGCCAGCAGTTTTCTGGGGAACGACGAGCAGTACTTC
>TRBV5-4|-|TRBJ2-1|-
CASSLVTDKQFF
TGTGCCAGCAGCTTGGTGACAGACAAGCAGTTCTTC
>TRBV28|TRBD1|TRBJ2-2|once
CASSFPGTGGHGELFF
TGTGCCAGCAGTTTCCCCGGGACAGGGGGCCACGGGGAGCTGTTTTTT
>TRBV27|-|TRBJ1-5|-
CASSLDLNRPQHF
TGTGCCAGCAGTTTGGACCTTAATCGGCCCCAGCATTTT
>TRBV3-1/TRBV3-2|TRBD2|TRBJ2-3|-
CASSQEIAGGPGSQYF
TGTGCCAGCAGCCAAGAAATAGCGGGGGGGCCCGGGTCGCAGTATTTT
>TRBV6-1|-|TRBJ2-1|-
CASSEFWKGNEQFF
TGTGCCAGCAGTGAATTCTGGAAGGGCAATGAGCAGTTCTTC
>TRBV28|TRBD1|TRBJ1-2|-
CASIGGSLGGGYTF
TGTGCCAGCATAGGGGGCAGCCTAGGGGGAGGCTACACCTTC
>TRBV29-1|-|TRBJ2-3|-
CSVVGQPGRDTQYF
TGCAGCGTTGTTGGACAGCCGGGGCGAGATACGCAGTATTTT
>TRBV9|-|TRBJ2-3|-
CASSVDYGDTQYF
TGTGCCAGCAGCGTGGACTACGGAGATACGCAGTATTTT
>TRBV3-1/TRBV3-2|-|TRBJ1-1|-
CASSQDVPRPNTEAFF
TGTGCCAGCAGCCAAGACGTACCCCGGCCGAACACTGAAGCTTTCTTT
>TRBV15|TRBD1|TRBJ2-3|-
CATRPGTGHTDTQYF
TGTGCCACCAGACCCGGGACAGGGCATACAGATACGCAGTATTTT
>TRBV4-1|-|TRBJ1-2|-
CASSQSGYGYTF
TGCGCCAGCAGCCAGTCAGGATATGGCTACACCTTC